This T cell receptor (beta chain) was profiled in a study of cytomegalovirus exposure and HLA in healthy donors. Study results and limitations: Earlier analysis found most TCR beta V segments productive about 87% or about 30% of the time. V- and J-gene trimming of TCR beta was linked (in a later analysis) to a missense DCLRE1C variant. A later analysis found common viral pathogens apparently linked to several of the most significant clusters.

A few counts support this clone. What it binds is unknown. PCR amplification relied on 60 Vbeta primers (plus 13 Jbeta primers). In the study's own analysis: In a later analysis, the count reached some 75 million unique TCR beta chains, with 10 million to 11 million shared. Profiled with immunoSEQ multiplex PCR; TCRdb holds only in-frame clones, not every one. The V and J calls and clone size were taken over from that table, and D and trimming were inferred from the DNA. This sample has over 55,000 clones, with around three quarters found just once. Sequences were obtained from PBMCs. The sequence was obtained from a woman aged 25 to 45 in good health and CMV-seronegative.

CDR3 DNA: TGTGCCAGCAGCATGACAGGGGTCTCTGAAGCTTTCTTT. This encodes CASSMTGVSEAFF. The chain combines TRBV5-8 with TRBJ1-1; 8 positions agree with TRBD1. Germline V gene data show CDR1 as SGHTS and CDR2 as YDEGEE. After removal of 4 bases from V and 6 bases from J, the junction contained 5 bases not matched to a gene. The CDR3 runs to 13 residues.